The source of this T cell receptor (beta chain) is a study of blood T cell repertoires in COVID-19 (dated by TCRdb to 2020 to 2021). With regard to the full study: Collaborator samples came from the United States, Italy and Spain and covered acute and convalescent phases of COVID-19. The samples were drawn from the first 160 participants of the ongoing ImmuneRACE study and from under 1,500 subjects provided by 6 global collaborators. Subjects who had been exposed to COVID-19, were actively infected with it, or had recovered from it provided the deeply sampled blood TCRbeta repertoires that made up the dataset. The repertoires were released in a freely available public database intended as a resource for research on the immune response to SARS-CoV-2. The prospective study material was composed of cDNA or gDNA derived from T cells, B-cell-depleted T cells, or PBMCs. Where HLA class I and class II types were available, the types were taken from metadata supplied by the sample provider, not from assay-based typing. Sample metadata almost always included a de-identified subject ID, COVID-19 status, age in years and sex. Study-wide findings and limitations: How much clinical and demographic metadata was included differed by source and by participant, and the metadata was provided uncurated.

Participants in the prospective study were aged roughly 18 to 90 years, lived in some 24 United States geographic areas, and enrolled through a virtual design. To assign participants to cohorts, the prospective study relied on clinical history that participants themselves reported in a screening survey and a study questionnaire. Each participant in the prospective study had whole blood, serum and a nasopharyngeal or oropharyngeal swab collected by mobile phlebotomists. Additional blood draws and questionnaires over an approximately two-month period could optionally be provided by prospective study participants. Blood samples from the prospective study were shipped frozen or at room temperature prior to DNA extraction. There are 14 amino acids in the CDR3, from cysteine to phenylalanine inclusive. The CDR3 DNA has 42 bases and is translated from base 1. V lost 2 bases and J lost 7 bases, and the count of bases not matched to a germline gene is 10. Looking up the germline V gene (reference sequence) yields CDR1 GTSNPN and CDR2 SVGIG.

Turning to this clone: Its antigen is unknown. Base qualities are missing; no much larger clone stands one base away.

The immunoSEQ Assay, a bias-controlled multiplex PCR, was used to amplify TCRbeta CDR3 regions from genomic DNA. The original pipeline was this. The number of nucleated cells in each sample was estimated from the amplification of reference gene primers within the assay. Sequence reads were collapsed and filtered to measure the absolute abundance of every unique TCRbeta CDR3 rearrangement. For each sample, productive Simpson clonality was calculated as the square root of Simpson's diversity index over productive rearrangements. Not all clones reach the TCRdb copy of this immuneACCESS table, which keeps in-frame sequences only. Checked studies attribute under half of the gap to unresolved V genes and leave the rest unexplained. V and J calls and clone size are those listed in that table; D and trimming were worked out from the DNA. This sample comprises 300,000 to 500,000 clones, approximately 85% of them detected only once. Clones ranked in the top ten supply about 2.1% of the sample.

The sample comprised PBMCs or T cells enriched from blood (not recorded which). The rearrangement joined TRBV30 to TRBJ1-1, with 7 bases matching TRBD1. The clonotype comes from a woman in her thirties or forties with acute COVID-19. The CDR3 sequence is CAWSQGVILSEAFF. The sequenced DNA: TGTGCCTGGAGTCAGGGGGTAATACTTAGTGAAGCTTTCTTT.